These 14 T cell receptor beta chains originate from one sample sequenced in a study of PD-1 blockade in classical Hodgkin lymphoma. Time point of the sample: cycle 4 day 1 (C4D1), after more than five weeks of nivolumab. Brentuximab vedotin exposure varied among the patients, all of whom had relapsed after autologous stem cell transplantation. Data came from immunoSEQ multiplex PCR; TCRdb stores just in-frame clones and leaves some out. Here the sample spans approximately 21,000 clones, under 85% being singletons. Sample: peripheral blood mononuclear cells (PBMCs), taken before the fourth cycle of nivolumab. The receptor source for this set is a human donor with classical Hodgkin lymphoma.

This clone was recorded a few times. The chain has TRBV4-2 and TRBJ2-5; D might be TRBD2 (6 bases). Trimming removed 0 bases from V and 4 bases from J, with 15 bases in between. From germline, CDR1 is LGHNA and CDR2 YNFKEQ. The CDR3 sequence is 16 residues long. CDR3 sequence reads: CASSQDLTHGGETQYF. As DNA, the CDR3 is TGTGCCAGCAGCCAAGATCTTACCCACGGGGGAGAGACCCAGTACTTC.

This clone was detected only once. CDR3 amino acids: CASSLKSGGSSYNEQFF. The CDR3 region has the DNA TGTGCCAGCAGCTTGAAGAGCGGGGGGAGCTCCTACAATGAGCAGTTCTTC. The chain links TRBV7-6 to TRBJ2-1; 9 nucleotides align to TRBD2. Germline CDR1 and CDR2: SGHVS and FNYEAQ. V gave up 3 bases and J gave up 0 bases; unmatched junction bases: 6. This CDR3 contains 17 residues.

V usage is TRBV5-1 and J usage is TRBJ2-3, with D possibly matching TRBD1 (6 bases). Germline CDR1 SGHRS, CDR2 YFSETQ. The V end lost 0 bases, the J end lost 3 bases, and 17 bases lay between the germline ends. The CDR3 loop spans 17 amino acids. The chain's CDR3 is CASSLGVQGVRTDTQYF. The CDR3 nucleotides read TGCGCCAGCAGCTTGGGTGTACAGGGAGTCAGAACAGATACGCAGTATTTT.

The J gene is TRBJ1-3, the V gene TRBV5-6; D is unresolved. CDR3 length: 14 residues. The germline V gene encodes CDR1 SGHDT and CDR2 YYEEEE. Trimming pared 1 base from V and 3 bases from J, leaving 8 bases between. The CDR3 loop is CASSLWGFGNTIYF. The CDR3 DNA reads TGTGCCAGCAGCTTGTGGGGATTTGGAAACACCATATATTTT.

This clone has just a few counts. The chain carries TRBV6-6 and TRBJ1-1; D remains ambiguous. Germline V lookup: CDR1 MNHNY, CDR2 SVGAGI (reference sequence). CDR3 length: 13 residues. Trimming took off 2 bases at V and 11 bases at J, with 15 bases between the two ends. The CDR3 coding sequence is TGTGCCAGCAGTTACGGGTCGGGAAGCACGGCTTTCTTT. This codes for CASSYGSGSTAFF.

V and J are TRBV7-2 and TRBJ2-5, with TRBD2 identical over 12 bases. The CDR3 length is 15 residues. CDR1 is SGHTA and CDR2 is FQGNSA in the germline V gene. The V gene end was trimmed by 5 bases and the J gene end by 5 bases; junction bases not matched to a gene: 6. The CDR3 nucleotides are TGTGCCAGCAGCCTTGGGACTAGCGGGTCGGAGACCCAGTACTTC. This gives the protein CASSLGTSGSETQYF.

The CDR3 spells CASSLGASGFSYEQYF. The CDR3 nucleotides read TGTGCCAGCAGCTTAGGTGCATCAGGGTTTTCCTACGAGCAGTACTTC. J is TRBJ2-7 and V is TRBV7-2; possible D gene TRBD1, 5 bases. V was pared by 1 base and J by 1 base, with 14 bases between. The CDR3 sequence is 16 residues long. Germline loops: CDR1 SGHTA, CDR2 FQGNSA.

The rearrangement uses TRBV10-3 and TRBJ2-7; 9 positions agree with TRBD1. The CDR3 is 13 amino acids. The germline gives CDR1 ENHRY, CDR2 SYGVKD. J gave up 3 bases and V 6 bases, and 3 bases lay outside the gene matches. CDR3 DNA sequence: TGTGCCATCAGCCCGACAGGGGGCTACGAGCAGTACTTC. Residues: CAISPTGGYEQYF.

The gene calls are TRBV15 and TRBJ2-7; D tentatively fits TRBD1 or TRBD2 (5 bases each). Germline V gives CDR1 LNHNV, CDR2 YYDKDF (reference sequence). This CDR3 spans 14 amino acids. V lost 4 bases and J 0 bases, leaving 10 bases between the germline ends. The CDR3 DNA sequence: TGTGCCACCAGCAAATGGGGGAGCTCCTACGAGCAGTACTTC. Protein sequence: CATSKWGSSYEQYF.

The gene calls are TRBV7-8 and TRBJ2-1; D perhaps matches TRBD1 (6 bases). V was shortened by 2 bases and J by 6 bases, with 14 bases between the two germline ends. This CDR3 is 15 amino acids long. CDR1 SGHVS and CDR2 FQNEAQ come from the germline V gene. The CDR3 bases are TGTGCCAGCAGCTTATGGCAGGGGCAGGCCAATGAGCAGTTCTTC. It encodes CASSLWQGQANEQFF.

In DNA, the CDR3 is TGTGCCAGCAGTGCCTACGTAGGAGTCAACTACGAGCAGTACTTC. It codes for CASSAYVGVNYEQYF. The chain carries TRBV6-1 and TRBJ2-7; D is ambiguous. Trimming cost V 4 bases and J 3 bases, with 16 bases left between them. The germline CDR1 and CDR2 sequences are MNHNS and SASEGT. The CDR3 is 15 amino acids.

The CDR3 DNA reads TGTGCCAGCAGCCCCGGATTACAGGGAGTCTATGGCTACACCTTC. Its translation: CASSPGLQGVYGYTF. V is TRBV11-2 and J is TRBJ1-2; possible D gene TRBD1, 6 bases. This CDR3 is built from 15 residues. V lost 5 bases, J lost 4 bases, and 17 bases lay in between. Germline CDR1 SGHAT, CDR2 FQNNGV. The variable domain in full, with the rest retrieved from reference TRBV11-2 and TRBJ1-2, is EAGVAQSPRYKIIEKRQSVAFWCNPISGHATLYWYQQILGQGPKLLIQFQNNGVVDDSQLPKDRFSAERLKGVDSTLKIQPAKLEDSAVYLCASSPGLQGVYGYTFGSGTRLTVV.

This chain joins TRBV7-2 and TRBJ2-1, with D possibly matching TRBD2 (5 bases). The germline gives CDR1 SGHTA, CDR2 FQGNSA. Trimming left V 1 base short and J 4 bases short, with 11 bases between. The CDR3 is 15 residues long. The CDR3 nucleotides are TGTGCCAGCAGCTTAGTCGGGGAATCTTACAATGAGCAGTTCTTC. It codes for CASSLVGESYNEQFF. Combining the CDR3 with reference TRBV7-2 and TRBJ2-1 gives the whole variable domain GAGVSQSPSNKVTEKGKDVELRCDPISGHTALYWYRQSLGQGLEFLIYFQGNSAPDKSGLPSDRFSAERTGGSVSTLTIQRTQQEDSAVYLCASSLVGESYNEQFFGPGTRLTVL.

This clone occurred a few times. The CDR3 region is CASRSRGAGELFF. The CDR3 DNA sequence: TGTGCCAGCAGATCGCGCGGGGCCGGGGAGCTGTTTTTT. V gene TRBV5-6 combines with J gene TRBJ2-2, with D perhaps TRBD2 (6 bases). CDR3 size: 13 residues. Germline V gene sequence: CDR1 SGHDT, CDR2 YYEEEE. The V end was cut by 5 bases, the J end by 6 bases, with 11 bases between. Complete variable domain (other parts from reference TRBV5-6 and TRBJ2-2): DAGVTQSPTHLIKTRGQQVTLRCSPKSGHDTVSWYQQALGQGPQFIFQYYEEEERQRGNFPDRFSGHQFPNYSSELNVNALLLGDSALYLCASRSRGAGELFFGEGSRLTVL.